What follows describes a single TCR beta chain. This entry is derived from a study of blood T cell repertoires in COVID-19. Study as a whole: The cDNA or gDNA used as material had been derived from T cells, B-cell-depleted T cells, or PBMCs.

Seattle researchers signed up patients amid active infection and tracked them longitudinally. As processed by the authors: Estimates of nucleated cell counts were drawn from the amplification of reference gene primers. Some clones are missing from TCRdb's copy, which holds only in-frame ones; the method was immunoSEQ multiplex PCR. For V, J and clone size, that table is used; D and trimming come from the DNA. Among roughly 120,000 clones listed, around nine tenths were seen once. This receptor was obtained from a man in his forties or fifties with COVID-19, enrolled during active disease. The sample comprised peripheral blood.

DNA of the CDR3: TGTGCCAGCAGTGAAATCGGGTCGTATAGCAATCAGCCCCAGCATTTT. This encodes CASSEIGSYSNQPQHF. The chain couples TRBV6-1 to TRBJ1-5, with no clear D. The V end lost 2 bases, the J end lost 0 bases, and 11 bases lay between the germline ends. CDR3 length: 16 amino acids. Looked up from germline, CDR1 is MNHNS and CDR2 is SASEGT.